The present entry profiles one T cell receptor (beta chain) with its context. Its target is not known. This entry is derived from a study of shared clonotypes between healthy human individuals. Study-level findings and limits: A generally larger estimated richness was seen in naive subsets than in memory subsets. When naive CD4 clonotypes were compared across four donors, 4% to 6.5% were shared.

The assay used deep level. The table came from immunoSEQ multiplex PCR; TCRdb's copy has only in-frame clones and leaves some out. The sample contains 2,500,000 or so clones, roughly nine tenths of which appear only once. Germline lookup yields CDR1 LNHNV and CDR2 YYDKDF (reference sequence). The CDR3 has 12 residues. Trimming stripped 4 bases from V and 7 bases from J, with 8 bases between. The V gene is TRBV15, the J gene TRBJ2-1; D might be TRBD1 (5 bases). Material: naive CD4+ T cells sorted from blood. Subset indicated: CD45RA+ positively selected. This clonotype was obtained from a man in his late teens or twenties in good health. The CDR3 sequence: CATSIQGNEQFF. Written as DNA, the CDR3 is TGTGCCACCAGCATCCAGGGTAATGAGCAGTTCTTC. Based on the CDR3 plus reference TRBV15 and TRBJ2-1, the full variable domain is DAMVIQNPRYQVTQFGKPVTLSCSQTLNHNVMYWYQQKSSQAPKLLFHYYDKDFNNEADTPDNFQSRRPNTSFCFLDIRSPGLGDTAMYLCATSIQGNEQFFGPGTRLTVL.